This TCR beta chain was sequenced in a study of control samples from healthy donors and cancer patients. Generated by immunoSEQ multiplex PCR, the TCRdb table keeps only in-frame clones and is missing some. The table records over 85,000 clones, 65% to 85% of them present only once. The CDR3 sequence is 13 residues long. The V end was cut by 5 bases, the J end by 7 bases, with 14 bases between. Germline values: CDR1 LNHDA, CDR2 SQIVND (reference sequence). The chain joins TRBV19 to TRBJ2-5; D is unclear. This TCR derives from a man in his 70s with lung cancer. Material for sequencing was PBMCs. The CDR3 DNA reads TGTGCCAGTAGTGTTGAGCACCCTAGGACCCAGTACTTC. This translates into CASSVEHPRTQYF.